Sequencing of this T cell receptor beta chain was carried out in a study of blood T cell repertoires in COVID-19. At the level of the study: The study drew acute and convalescent COVID-19 samples from the United States, Italy and Spain. PBMCs, B-cell-depleted T cells, or T cells were the source of the cDNA or gDNA that made up the material.

Looked up from germline, CDR1 is LGHDT and CDR2 is YNNKEL (reference sequence). V gave up 0 bases and J gave up 1 base; unmatched junction bases: 4. The CDR3 spans 16 residues. Original handling: Reference gene primer amplification yielded estimated nucleated cell counts. Clones were sequenced by immunoSEQ multiplex PCR, and TCRdb holds only the in-frame ones, with some missing. V and J calls and clone size are those listed in that table; D and trimming were worked out from the DNA. Of some 150,000 clones listed, over 80% were seen once; the top ten hold about 3%. Sequencing was done on a sample of peripheral blood. This chain links TRBV3-1 (or the pseudogene TRBV3-2) with TRBJ2-7, with TRBD1 matching over 9 bases. This clonotype originated in a woman aged 40 to 55 with active or convalescent COVID-19. The CDR3 protein is CASSQDPGQGSYEQYF. DNA of the CDR3: TGTGCCAGCAGCCAAGATCCGGGACAGGGATCCTACGAGCAGTACTTC.